The present TCR beta chain was sequenced within a study of blood T cell repertoires in COVID-19. Looking at the study overall: The United States, Italy and Spain provided the acute and convalescent COVID-19 samples. In each case, the material was cDNA or gDNA derived from T cells, B-cell-depleted T cells, or PBMCs.

V lost 1 base to trimming and J lost 6 bases; unmatched junction nucleotides: 10. Germline CDR1 and CDR2: SGHRS and YFSETQ. The length of the CDR3 is 15 residues. Generated by immunoSEQ multiplex PCR, the TCRdb table keeps only in-frame clones and is missing some. The table has some 160,000 clones, around 82% seen once. This clone showed up just a few times. This TCR derives from a woman aged 70-85 years who had recovered from COVID-19. Sequenced sample: peripheral blood. The V call is TRBV5-1, the J call TRBJ2-7; TRBD1 aligns across 7 bases. This CDR3 reads CASSLFSTGVREQYF. CDR3 in DNA: TGCGCCAGCAGCTTGTTTTCCACAGGGGTACGCGAGCAGTACTTC.